This TCR beta chain is from a study of CD8 T cells in Susac syndrome. Germline lookup yields CDR1 SGHTS and CDR2 YDEGEE. The ends lost 3 bases at V and 7 bases at J; junction bases unmatched: 9. The CDR3 extends over 15 amino acids. The RNA input was about 0.45 to 1 ug, and it was reverse transcribed with random hexamers. TCRdb passed the immunoSEQ multiplex PCR reads through MiXCR, listing each CDR3 protein once. The table records 70,000 to 75,000 distinct CDR3 sequences, 93% of them present only once. Sequenced: CD4+ T cells from PBMCs. The chain employs TRBV5-8 and TRBJ1-5, with TRBD1 matching over 8 bases. The receptor was isolated from a human donor with Susac syndrome. The CDR3 nucleotides are TGTGCCAGCAGCTCTCAGGGGGCGGTAGGACAGCCCCAGCATTTT. Translation: CASSSQGAVGQPQHF.